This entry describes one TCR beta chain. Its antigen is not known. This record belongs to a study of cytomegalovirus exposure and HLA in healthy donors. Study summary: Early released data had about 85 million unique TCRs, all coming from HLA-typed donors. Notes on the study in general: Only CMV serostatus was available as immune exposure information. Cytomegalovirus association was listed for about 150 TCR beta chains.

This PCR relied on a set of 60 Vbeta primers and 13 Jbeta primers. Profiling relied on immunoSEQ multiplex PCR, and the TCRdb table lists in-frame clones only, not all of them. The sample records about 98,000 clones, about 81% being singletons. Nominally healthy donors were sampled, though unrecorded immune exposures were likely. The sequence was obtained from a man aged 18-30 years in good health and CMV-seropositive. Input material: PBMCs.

CDR3 protein: CASSILIAGGPGETQYF. CDR3 nucleotide sequence: TGTGCCAGCAGCATTTTAATAGCGGGGGGGCCGGGTGAGACCCAGTACTTC. This sequence joins TRBV21-1 and TRBJ2-5; the table assigns TRBD2, which was not confirmed against the DNA. TRBV21-1 is reported as a pseudogene. The CDR3 spans 17 residues.